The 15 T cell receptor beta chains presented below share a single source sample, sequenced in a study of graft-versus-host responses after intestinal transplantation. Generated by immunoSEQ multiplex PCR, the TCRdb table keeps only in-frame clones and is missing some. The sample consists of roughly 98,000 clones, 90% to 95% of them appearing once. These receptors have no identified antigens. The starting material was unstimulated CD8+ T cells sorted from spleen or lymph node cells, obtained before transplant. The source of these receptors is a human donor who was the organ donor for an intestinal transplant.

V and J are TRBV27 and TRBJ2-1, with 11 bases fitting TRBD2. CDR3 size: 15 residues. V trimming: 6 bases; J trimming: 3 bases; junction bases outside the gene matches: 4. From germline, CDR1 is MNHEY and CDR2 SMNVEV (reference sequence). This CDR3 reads CASRGGTSGYNEQFF. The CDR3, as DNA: TGTGCCAGCAGGGGGGGGACTAGCGGCTACAATGAGCAGTTCTTC.

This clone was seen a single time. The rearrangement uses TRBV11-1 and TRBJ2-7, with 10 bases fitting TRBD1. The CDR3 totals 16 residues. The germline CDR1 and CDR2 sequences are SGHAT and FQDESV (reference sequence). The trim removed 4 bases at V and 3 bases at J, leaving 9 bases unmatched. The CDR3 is CASSSNRQGAYYEQYF. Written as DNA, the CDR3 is TGTGCCAGCAGCTCCAATCGACAGGGGGCATACTACGAGCAGTACTTC.

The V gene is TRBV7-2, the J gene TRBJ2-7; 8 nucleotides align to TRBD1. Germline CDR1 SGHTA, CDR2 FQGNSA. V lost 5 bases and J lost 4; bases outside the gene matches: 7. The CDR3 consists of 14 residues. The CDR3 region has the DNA TGTGCCAGCAGCCCCGACAGGGGCGAATACGAGCAGTACTTC. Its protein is CASSPDRGEYEQYF.

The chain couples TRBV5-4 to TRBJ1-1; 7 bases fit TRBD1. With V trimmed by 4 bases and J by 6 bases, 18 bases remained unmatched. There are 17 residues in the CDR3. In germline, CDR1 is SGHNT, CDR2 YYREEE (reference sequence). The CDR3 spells CASSVRPRDRPLPEAFF. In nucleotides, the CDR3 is TGTGCCAGCAGCGTACGACCCCGGGACAGACCACTCCCTGAAGCTTTCTTT.

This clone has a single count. DNA for the CDR3: TGTGCCACCCACCCCCTACTAGCGCGCACCGGGGAGCTGTTTTTT. This sequence encodes CATHPLLARTGELFF. This chain connects TRBV19 to TRBJ2-2, with TRBD2 matching over 7 bases. CDR1 LNHDA and CDR2 SQIVND come from the germline V gene (reference sequence). J gave up 4 bases and V 10 bases, and 12 bases lay outside the gene matches. CDR3 length: 15 amino acids.

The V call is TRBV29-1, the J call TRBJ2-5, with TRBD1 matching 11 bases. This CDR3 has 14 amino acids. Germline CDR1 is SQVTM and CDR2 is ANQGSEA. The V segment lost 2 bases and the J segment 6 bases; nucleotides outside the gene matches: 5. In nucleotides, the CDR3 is TGCAGCGTTGAATTGGGACAGGGGGAGCAGACCCAGTACTTC. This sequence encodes CSVELGQGEQTQYF.

CDR3 protein: CASSFLGLAEETQYF. The CDR3 nucleotides are TGTGCCAGCAGTTTCCTCGGACTAGCGGAAGAGACCCAGTACTTC. The chain combines TRBV27 with TRBJ2-5; 10 nucleotides agree with TRBD2. CDR1 and CDR2 from the germline V gene are MNHEY and SMNVEV (reference sequence). The junction had 4 bases not matched to a gene; V was cut back by 3 bases and J by 3 bases. The CDR3 is made up of 15 amino acids.

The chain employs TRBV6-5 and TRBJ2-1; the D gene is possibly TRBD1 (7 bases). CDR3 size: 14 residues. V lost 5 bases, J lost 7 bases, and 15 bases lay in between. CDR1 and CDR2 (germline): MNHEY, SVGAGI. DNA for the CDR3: TGTGCCAGCAGTCCGGAGGGGGCGCCGAATGAGCAGTTCTTC. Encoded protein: CASSPEGAPNEQFF.

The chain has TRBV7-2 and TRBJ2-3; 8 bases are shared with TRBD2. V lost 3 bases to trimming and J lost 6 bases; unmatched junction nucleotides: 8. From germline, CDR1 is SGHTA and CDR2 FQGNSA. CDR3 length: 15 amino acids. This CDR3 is CASSLASGSPDTQYF. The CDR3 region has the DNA TGTGCCAGCAGCTTGGCCAGCGGGAGTCCGGATACGCAGTATTTT.

This CDR3 reads CAWSSGGAQETQYF. The CDR3 bases are TGTGCCTGGTCTAGCGGGGGGGCACAGGAGACCCAGTACTTC. The chain is built from TRBV30 and TRBJ2-5; 12 bases line up with TRBD2. CDR3 length equals 14 residues. Germline CDR1 is GTSNPN and CDR2 is SVGIG (reference sequence). With 5 bases clipped from V and 5 bases from J, the junction kept 6 bases outside the gene matches.

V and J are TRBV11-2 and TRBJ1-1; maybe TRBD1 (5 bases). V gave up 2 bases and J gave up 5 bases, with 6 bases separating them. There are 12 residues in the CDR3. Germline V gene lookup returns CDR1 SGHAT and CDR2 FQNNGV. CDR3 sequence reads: CASSLHRTEAFF. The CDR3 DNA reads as TGTGCCAGCAGCTTACACAGGACTGAAGCTTTCTTT. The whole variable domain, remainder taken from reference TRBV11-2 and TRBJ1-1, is EAGVAQSPRYKIIEKRQSVAFWCNPISGHATLYWYQQILGQGPKLLIQFQNNGVVDDSQLPKDRFSAERLKGVDSTLKIQPAKLEDSAVYLCASSLHRTEAFFGQGTRLTVV.

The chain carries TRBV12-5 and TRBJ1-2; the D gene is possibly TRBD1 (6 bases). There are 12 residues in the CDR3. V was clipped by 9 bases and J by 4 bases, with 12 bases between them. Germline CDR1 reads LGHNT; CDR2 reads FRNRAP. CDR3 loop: CASEWTVYGYTF. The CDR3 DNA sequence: TGTGCTAGCGAATGGACAGTCTATGGCTACACCTTC.

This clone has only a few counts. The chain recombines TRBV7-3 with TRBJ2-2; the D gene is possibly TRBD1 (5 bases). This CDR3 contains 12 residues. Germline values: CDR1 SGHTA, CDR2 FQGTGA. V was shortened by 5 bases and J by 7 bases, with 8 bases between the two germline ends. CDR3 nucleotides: TGTGCCAGCAGCGACAGTAGCGGGGAGCTGTTTTTT. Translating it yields CASSDSSGELFF.

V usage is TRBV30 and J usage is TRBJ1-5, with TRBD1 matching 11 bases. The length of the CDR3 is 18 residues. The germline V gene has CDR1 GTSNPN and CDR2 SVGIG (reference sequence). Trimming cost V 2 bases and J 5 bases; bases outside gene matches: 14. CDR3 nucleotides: TGTGCCTGGAGTTACAGAATGTGGACAGGGGGCGAGGATCAGCCCCAGCATTTT. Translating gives CAWSYRMWTGGEDQPQHF.

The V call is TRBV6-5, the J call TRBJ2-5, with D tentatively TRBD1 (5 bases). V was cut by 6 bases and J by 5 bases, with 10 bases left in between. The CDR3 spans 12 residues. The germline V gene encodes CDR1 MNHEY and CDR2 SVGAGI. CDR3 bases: TGTGCCAGCAGCCACAGGTCCGAGACCCAGTACTTC. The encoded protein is CASSHRSETQYF.